This T cell receptor (beta chain) was documented in a study of cytomegalovirus exposure and HLA in healthy donors. The CDR3 loop spans 15 amino acids. The V and J ends lost 4 bases and 6 bases, in that order; junction bases with no gene match: 6. CDR1 is SGHNT, CDR2 YENEEA, per germline. On this clone itself: The antigen remains unidentified.

PCR primers comprised 60 Vbeta and 13 Jbeta primers. TCRdb's table, derived via immunoSEQ multiplex PCR, lists solely in-frame clones and lacks some. The sample records about 85,000 clones, 50% to 80% being singletons. Study-wide points: The study designated about 180 TCR beta chains cytomegalovirus-associated. Exclusion as indistinguishable affected some V segments, including TRBV6-2 and TRBV6-3. Roughly uniform depth of sequencing across donors was assumed in presence/absence analyses. A likely sequencing artifact accounted for one observed cluster of highly shared sequence variants.

Sequencing input: PBMCs. The V gene is TRBV11-3, the J gene TRBJ2-7; 13 nucleotides line up with TRBD2. This clonotype was sampled from a man aged 30 to 45 in good health and CMV-seronegative. CDR3 amino acids: CASSSGLAGASEQYF. The DNA for the CDR3 is TGTGCCAGCAGCTCCGGACTAGCGGGAGCAAGCGAGCAGTACTTC.